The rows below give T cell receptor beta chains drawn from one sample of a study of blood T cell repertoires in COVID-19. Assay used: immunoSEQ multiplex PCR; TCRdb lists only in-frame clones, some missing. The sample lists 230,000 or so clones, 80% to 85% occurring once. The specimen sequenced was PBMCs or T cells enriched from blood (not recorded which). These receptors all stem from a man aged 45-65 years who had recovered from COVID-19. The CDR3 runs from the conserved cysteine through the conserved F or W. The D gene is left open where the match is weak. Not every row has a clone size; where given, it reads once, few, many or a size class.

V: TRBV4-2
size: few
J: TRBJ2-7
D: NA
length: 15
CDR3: CASSQEGAPIYEQYF
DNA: TGTGCCAGCAGCCAAGAAGGGGCTCCCATCTACGAGCAGTACTTC

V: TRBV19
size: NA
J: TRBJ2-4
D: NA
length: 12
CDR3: CASSMVQQGQYF
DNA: TGTGCCAGTAGTATGGTACAGCAGGGCCAGTACTTC

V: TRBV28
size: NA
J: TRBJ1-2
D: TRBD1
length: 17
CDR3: CASSFWDRAQANYGYTF
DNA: TGTGCCAGCAGTTTTTGGGACAGAGCTCAAGCTAACTATGGCTACACCTTC

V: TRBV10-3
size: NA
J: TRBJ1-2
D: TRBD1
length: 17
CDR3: CAINRSGQGPKRGGYTF
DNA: TGTGCCATCAATAGGTCGGGACAGGGGCCCAAGAGGGGTGGCTACACCTTC

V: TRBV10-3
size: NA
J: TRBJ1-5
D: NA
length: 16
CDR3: CAISESGGGPHQPQHF
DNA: TGTGCCATCAGTGAGTCTGGGGGGGGGCCCCATCAGCCCCAGCATTTT

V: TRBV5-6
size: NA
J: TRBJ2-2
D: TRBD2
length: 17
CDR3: CASSEWWTSGSSGELFF
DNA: TGTGCCAGCAGCGAGTGGTGGACTAGCGGGAGTTCCGGGGAGCTGTTTTTT

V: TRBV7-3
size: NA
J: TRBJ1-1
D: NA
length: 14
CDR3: CASSLYREDTEAFF
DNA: TGTGCCAGCAGCTTATACCGGGAGGACACTGAAGCTTTCTTT

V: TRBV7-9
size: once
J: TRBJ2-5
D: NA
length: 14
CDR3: CASSFQQGEETQYF
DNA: TGTGCCAGCAGCTTCCAACAGGGTGAAGAGACCCAGTACTTC

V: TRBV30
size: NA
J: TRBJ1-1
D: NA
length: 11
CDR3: CAFRGDRGAFF
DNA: TGTGCCTTTCGGGGGGATCGAGGAGCTTTCTTT

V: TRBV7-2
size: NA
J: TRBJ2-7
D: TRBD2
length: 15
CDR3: CASSLVTSGRGEQYF
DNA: TGTGCCAGCAGCTTAGTTACTAGCGGGAGAGGCGAGCAGTACTTC

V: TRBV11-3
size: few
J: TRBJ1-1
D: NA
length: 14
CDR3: CASSPRGQNAEAFF
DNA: TGTGCCAGCAGCCCGAGAGGCCAGAACGCTGAAGCTTTCTTT

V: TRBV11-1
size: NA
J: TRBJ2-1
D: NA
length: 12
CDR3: CASSKEHNEQFF
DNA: TGTGCCAGCAGCAAGGAGCACAATGAGCAGTTCTTC

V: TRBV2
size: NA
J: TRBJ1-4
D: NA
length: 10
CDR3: CASSEASLFF
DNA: TGTGCCAGCAGTGAGGCTTCGCTGTTTTTT

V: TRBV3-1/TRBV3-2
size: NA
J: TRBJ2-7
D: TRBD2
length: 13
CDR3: CASSGTSGREQYF
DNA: TGTGCCAGCAGCGGGACTAGCGGGAGGGAGCAGTACTTC

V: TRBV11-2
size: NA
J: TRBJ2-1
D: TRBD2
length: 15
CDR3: CASSPAASGGSEQFF
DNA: TGTGCCAGCAGCCCCGCGGCTAGCGGGGGTTCTGAGCAGTTCTTC

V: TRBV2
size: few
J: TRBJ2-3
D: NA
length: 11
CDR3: CARGEQGAQYF
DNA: TGTGCCAGGGGAGAACAGGGTGCGCAGTATTTT

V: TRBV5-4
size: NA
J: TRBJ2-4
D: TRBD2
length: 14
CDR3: CASSGEGRVNIQYF
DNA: TGTGCCAGCAGCGGGGAGGGACGGGTAAACATTCAGTACTTC

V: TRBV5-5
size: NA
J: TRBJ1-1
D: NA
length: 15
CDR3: CASRPFLEVNTEAFF
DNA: TGTGCCAGCAGACCCTTTCTCGAGGTGAACACTGAAGCTTTCTTT

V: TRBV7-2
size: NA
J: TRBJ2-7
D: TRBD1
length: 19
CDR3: CASSFWGSFRGPTSYEQYF
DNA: TGTGCCAGCAGCTTCTGGGGGTCTTTTAGGGGGCCCACCTCCTACGAGCAGTACTTC

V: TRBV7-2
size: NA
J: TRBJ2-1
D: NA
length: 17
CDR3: CASSLVLGAGPYNEQFF
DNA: TGTGCCAGCAGCTTAGTTCTCGGCGCAGGCCCCTACAATGAGCAGTTCTTC

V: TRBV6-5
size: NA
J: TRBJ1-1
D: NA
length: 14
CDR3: CASSYLQTNTEAFF
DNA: TGTGCCAGCAGTTACCTACAGACGAACACTGAAGCTTTCTTT

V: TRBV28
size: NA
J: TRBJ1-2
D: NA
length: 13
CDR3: CASSVQGVGGYTF
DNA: TGTGCCAGCAGCGTACAGGGCGTCGGTGGCTACACCTTC

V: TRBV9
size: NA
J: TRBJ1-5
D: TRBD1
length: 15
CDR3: CASSFGTGVYQPQHF
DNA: TGTGCCAGCAGCTTCGGGACAGGGGTCTATCAGCCCCAGCATTTT